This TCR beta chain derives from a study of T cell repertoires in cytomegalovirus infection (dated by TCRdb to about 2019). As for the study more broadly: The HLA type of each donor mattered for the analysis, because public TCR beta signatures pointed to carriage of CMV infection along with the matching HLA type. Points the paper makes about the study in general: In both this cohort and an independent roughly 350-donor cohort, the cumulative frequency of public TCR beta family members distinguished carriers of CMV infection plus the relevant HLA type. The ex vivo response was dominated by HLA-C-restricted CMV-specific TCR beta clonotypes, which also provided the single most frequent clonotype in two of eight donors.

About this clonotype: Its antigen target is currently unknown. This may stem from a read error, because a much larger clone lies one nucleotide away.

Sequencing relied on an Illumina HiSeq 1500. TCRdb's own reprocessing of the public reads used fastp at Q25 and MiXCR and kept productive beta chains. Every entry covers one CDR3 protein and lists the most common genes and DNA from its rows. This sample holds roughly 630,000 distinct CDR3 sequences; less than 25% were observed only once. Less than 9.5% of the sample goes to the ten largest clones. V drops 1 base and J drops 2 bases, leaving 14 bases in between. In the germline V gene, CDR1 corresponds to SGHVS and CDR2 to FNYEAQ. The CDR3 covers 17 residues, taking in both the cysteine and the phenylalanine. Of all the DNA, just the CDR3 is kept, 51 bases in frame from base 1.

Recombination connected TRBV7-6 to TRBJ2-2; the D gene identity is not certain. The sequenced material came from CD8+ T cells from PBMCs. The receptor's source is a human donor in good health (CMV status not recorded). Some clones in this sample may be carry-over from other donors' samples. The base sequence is TGTGCCAGCAGCTTAGTAGTCGCACAGTCCAACACCGGGGAGCTGTTTTTT. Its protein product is CASSLVVAQSNTGELFF.